The subject of this entry is one T cell receptor (beta chain). The antigen remains unidentified. These data come from a study of OX40 agonist ivuxolimab in advanced cancers. Study-level background: Ivuxolimab, an antibody that agonizes OX40 (CD134), was administered to the patients. While on treatment, patients had intravenous ivuxolimab at 0.01 to 10 mg/kg every 2 weeks.

Exclusion applied to patients with autoimmune disease history or systemic immunosuppression. Study results and limitations: The CD4+ and CD8+ T cells in the blood had expanded clonally by week 6 at 0.1 to 3.0 mg/kg.

This CDR3 region has 13 residues. Trimming took 3 bases from V and 4 from J, leaving 6 bases between them. Per the germline V gene, CDR1 is SGHTA and CDR2 is FQGNSA. TCRdb's table, derived via immunoSEQ multiplex PCR, lists solely in-frame clones and lacks some. The data show fewer than 70,000 clones, roughly 83% seen once. The TCR originated in an adult with an advanced solid tumor such as melanoma, head and neck, liver or kidney cancer. The source material was CD4+ or CD8+ T cells sorted from blood, sampled in a trial of the OX40 agonist ivuxolimab. The genes are TRBV7-2 and TRBJ2-2; no firm D call. DNA for the CDR3: TGTGCCAGCAGCTTTAGCCTCACCGGGGAGCTGTTTTTT. This gives the protein CASSFSLTGELFF.